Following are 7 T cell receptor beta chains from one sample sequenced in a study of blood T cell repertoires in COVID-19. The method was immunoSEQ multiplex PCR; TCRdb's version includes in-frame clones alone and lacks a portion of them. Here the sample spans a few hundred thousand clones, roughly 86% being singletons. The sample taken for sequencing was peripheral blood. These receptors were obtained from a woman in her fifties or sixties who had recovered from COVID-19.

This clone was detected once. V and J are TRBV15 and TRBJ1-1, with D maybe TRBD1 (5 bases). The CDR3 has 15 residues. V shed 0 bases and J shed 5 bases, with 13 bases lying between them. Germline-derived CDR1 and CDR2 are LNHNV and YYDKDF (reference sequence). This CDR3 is CATSRDPRGGTEAFF. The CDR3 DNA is TGTGCCACCAGCAGAGATCCTAGGGGTGGAACTGAAGCTTTCTTT.

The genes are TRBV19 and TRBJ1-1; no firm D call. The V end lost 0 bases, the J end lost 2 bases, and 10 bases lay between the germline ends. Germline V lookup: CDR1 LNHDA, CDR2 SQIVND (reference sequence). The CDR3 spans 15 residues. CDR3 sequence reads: CASSIDATVNTEAFF. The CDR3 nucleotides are TGTGCCAGTAGTATAGATGCCACAGTCAACACTGAAGCTTTCTTT. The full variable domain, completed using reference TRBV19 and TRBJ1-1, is DGGITQSPKYLFRKEGQNVTLSCEQNLNHDAMYWYRQDPGQGLRLIYYSQIVNDFQKGDIAEGYSVSREKKESFPLTVTSAQKNPTAFYLCASSIDATVNTEAFFGQGTRLTVV.

The DNA of the CDR3 is TGTGCCAGCAGCTTAGTTACAGGGGGTGACCGACGGCAGTACTTC. It codes for CASSLVTGGDRRQYF. The V gene is TRBV7-2, the J gene TRBJ2-7, with TRBD1 matching over 8 bases. The CDR3 sequence is 15 residues long. V dropped 1 base and J dropped 9; count of bases not matched to a gene: 11. CDR1 is SGHTA and CDR2 is FQGNSA in the germline V gene.

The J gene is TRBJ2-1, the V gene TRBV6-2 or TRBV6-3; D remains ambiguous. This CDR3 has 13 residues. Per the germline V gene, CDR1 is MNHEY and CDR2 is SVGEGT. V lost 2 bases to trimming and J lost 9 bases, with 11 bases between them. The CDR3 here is CASSYPLYGEQFF. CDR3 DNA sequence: TGTGCCAGCAGTTACCCCCTCTACGGTGAGCAGTTCTTC.

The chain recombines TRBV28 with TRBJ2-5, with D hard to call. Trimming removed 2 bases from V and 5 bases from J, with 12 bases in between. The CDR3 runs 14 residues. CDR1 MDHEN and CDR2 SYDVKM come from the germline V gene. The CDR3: CASSLPITGETQYF. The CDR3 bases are TGTGCCAGCAGTTTACCGATCACCGGGGAGACCCAGTACTTC.

This CDR3 is CASSPAGGLKTQYF. In nucleotides, the CDR3 is TGTGCCAGTAGCCCAGCGGGAGGGTTAAAGACCCAGTACTTC. The J gene is TRBJ2-5, the V gene TRBV19; 10 bases map to TRBD2. With 6 bases clipped from V and 6 bases from J, the junction kept 7 bases outside the gene matches. This CDR3 contains 14 residues. Germline CDR1 and CDR2: LNHDA and SQIVND (reference sequence).

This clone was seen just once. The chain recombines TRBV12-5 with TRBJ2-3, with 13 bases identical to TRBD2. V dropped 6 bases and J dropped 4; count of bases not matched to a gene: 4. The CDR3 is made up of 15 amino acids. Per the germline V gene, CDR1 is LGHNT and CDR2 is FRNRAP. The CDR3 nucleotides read TGTGCTAGTGGCCCGGGACTAGCGGGGTCAGATACGCAGTATTTT. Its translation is CASGPGLAGSDTQYF. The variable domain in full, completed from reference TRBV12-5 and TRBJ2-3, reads DARVTQTPRHKVTEMGQEVTMRCQPILGHNTVFWYRQTMMQGLELLAYFRNRAPLDDSGMPKDRFSAEMPDATLATLKIQPSEPRDSAVYFCASGPGLAGSDTQYFGPGTRLTVL.